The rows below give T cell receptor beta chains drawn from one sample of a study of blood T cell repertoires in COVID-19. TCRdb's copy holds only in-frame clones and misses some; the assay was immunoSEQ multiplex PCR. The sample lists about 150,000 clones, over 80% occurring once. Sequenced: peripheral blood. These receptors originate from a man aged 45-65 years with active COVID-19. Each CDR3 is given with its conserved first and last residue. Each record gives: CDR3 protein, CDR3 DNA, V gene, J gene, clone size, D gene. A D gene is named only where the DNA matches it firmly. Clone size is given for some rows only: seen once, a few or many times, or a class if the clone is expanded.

CDR3aa: CASSLDSRVGEQYF; CDR3nt: TGCGCCAGCAGCTTAGACTCGAGGGTTGGCGAGCAGTACTTC; v_gene: TRBV5-1; j_gene: TRBJ2-7; abundance: .; d_gene: .
CDR3aa: CATSDSSGGGTGELFF; CDR3nt: TGTGCCACCAGTGATTCGAGCGGGGGGGGCACCGGGGAGCTGTTTTTT; v_gene: TRBV24-1; j_gene: TRBJ2-2; abundance: .; d_gene: TRBD2
CDR3aa: CASSLGLRETQYF; CDR3nt: TGTGCCAGCAGCTTGGGACTTAGGGAGACCCAGTACTTC; v_gene: TRBV5-6; j_gene: TRBJ2-5; abundance: .; d_gene: .
CDR3aa: CASTPPGQGGQQYF; CDR3nt: TGTGCCAGCACCCCCCCGGGACAGGGGGGGCAGCAGTACTTC; v_gene: TRBV2; j_gene: TRBJ2-7; abundance: .; d_gene: TRBD1
CDR3aa: CASGRLAGAGGAYNEQFF; CDR3nt: TGCGCCAGCGGGCGACTAGCGGGGGCCGGGGGGGCCTACAATGAGCAGTTCTTC; v_gene: TRBV5-1; j_gene: TRBJ2-1; abundance: .; d_gene: TRBD2
CDR3aa: CASSPRLAGGRADTQYF; CDR3nt: TGTGCCAGCAGCCCACGACTAGCGGGGGGTAGGGCAGATACGCAGTATTTT; v_gene: TRBV4-2; j_gene: TRBJ2-3; abundance: .; d_gene: TRBD2
CDR3aa: CASSLLQGEQYF; CDR3nt: TGTGCCAGCAGCTTACTCCAGGGGGAGCAGTACTTC; v_gene: TRBV11-2; j_gene: TRBJ2-7; abundance: .; d_gene: .
CDR3aa: CASSQADRVLSYEQYF; CDR3nt: TGTGCCAGCAGCCAAGCCGACAGGGTCCTTTCCTACGAGCAGTACTTC; v_gene: TRBV14; j_gene: TRBJ2-7; abundance: few; d_gene: TRBD1
CDR3aa: CASSLNKFRGSPLHF; CDR3nt: TGTGCCAGCAGCTTGAATAAGTTCCGGGGTTCACCCCTCCACTTT; v_gene: TRBV11-3; j_gene: TRBJ1-6; abundance: .; d_gene: .
CDR3aa: CASSGGQGYEQYF; CDR3nt: TGCGCCAGCAGCGGAGGACAGGGCTACGAGCAGTACTTC; v_gene: TRBV5-1; j_gene: TRBJ2-7; abundance: .; d_gene: TRBD1
CDR3aa: CAWGKRQGNYGYTF; CDR3nt: TGTGCCTGGGGGAAGAGACAGGGGAACTATGGCTACACCTTC; v_gene: TRBV30; j_gene: TRBJ1-2; abundance: .; d_gene: TRBD1
CDR3aa: CASSQDAKGAHQPQHF; CDR3nt: TGTGCCAGCAGCCAAGATGCGAAAGGGGCCCATCAGCCCCAGCATTTT; v_gene: TRBV4-2; j_gene: TRBJ1-5; abundance: .; d_gene: .
CDR3aa: CASTWTGGYNEQFF; CDR3nt: TGCGCCAGCACCTGGACAGGGGGTTACAATGAGCAGTTCTTC; v_gene: TRBV5-1; j_gene: TRBJ2-1; abundance: .; d_gene: TRBD1
CDR3aa: CASATGVRRGTGELFF; CDR3nt: TGTGCCAGCGCTACAGGGGTTCGGCGTGGCACCGGGGAGCTGTTTTTT; v_gene: TRBV2; j_gene: TRBJ2-2; abundance: once; d_gene: TRBD1
CDR3aa: CASGKQGYGEQFF; CDR3nt: TGTGCCAGCGGTAAACAGGGGTATGGTGAGCAGTTCTTC; v_gene: TRBV6-5; j_gene: TRBJ2-1; abundance: .; d_gene: TRBD1
CDR3aa: CASSDSPPGGGYGYTF; CDR3nt: TGTGCCAGCAGTGATTCTCCGCCGGGGGGTGGCTATGGCTACACCTTC; v_gene: TRBV6-4; j_gene: TRBJ1-2; abundance: .; d_gene: .
CDR3aa: CASSPRTGVSTGELFF; CDR3nt: TGTGCCAGCTCACCAAGAACAGGGGTTAGCACCGGGGAGCTGTTTTTT; v_gene: TRBV18; j_gene: TRBJ2-2; abundance: .; d_gene: TRBD1
CDR3aa: CASRGREFYEQYF; CDR3nt: TGTGCCAGCAGAGGGCGGGAATTCTACGAGCAGTACTTC; v_gene: TRBV6-5; j_gene: TRBJ2-7; abundance: .; d_gene: .
CDR3aa: CAWSGQISNQPQHF; CDR3nt: TGTGCCTGGAGTGGGCAGATTAGCAATCAGCCCCAGCATTTT; v_gene: TRBV30; j_gene: TRBJ1-5; abundance: few; d_gene: .
CDR3aa: CASSLGGTGGLSQPQHF; CDR3nt: TGTGCCAGCAGCTTAGGGGGGACAGGGGGCTTAAGTCAGCCCCAGCATTTT; v_gene: TRBV7-9; j_gene: TRBJ1-5; abundance: few; d_gene: TRBD1
CDR3aa: CASSRITDTQYF; CDR3nt: TGTGCCAGCAGTCGTATCACAGATACGCAGTATTTT; v_gene: TRBV12-3/TRBV12-4; j_gene: TRBJ2-3; abundance: .; d_gene: .
CDR3aa: CAISESAEPYEQYF; CDR3nt: TGTGCCATCAGTGAGTCGGCGGAACCTTACGAGCAGTACTTC; v_gene: TRBV10-3; j_gene: TRBJ2-7; abundance: .; d_gene: .
CDR3aa: CASSPGVAGASYEQYF; CDR3nt: TGTGCCAGCAGCCCCGGGGTAGCGGGGGCCTCCTACGAGCAGTACTTC; v_gene: TRBV6-2/TRBV6-3; j_gene: TRBJ2-7; abundance: .; d_gene: TRBD2
CDR3aa: CASSGRQETQYF; CDR3nt: TGTGCCAGCAGTGGGCGACAAGAGACCCAGTACTTC; v_gene: TRBV7-9; j_gene: TRBJ2-5; abundance: .; d_gene: .
CDR3aa: CASSWPRRGGNNEQFF; CDR3nt: TGTGCCAGCAGCTGGCCCCGGCGCGGGGGGAACAATGAGCAGTTCTTC; v_gene: TRBV5-4; j_gene: TRBJ2-1; abundance: .; d_gene: TRBD2
CDR3aa: CASSLVGGTSGMDTQYF; CDR3nt: TGCGCCAGCAGCTTGGTAGGTGGGACTAGCGGGATGGATACGCAGTATTTT; v_gene: TRBV5-1; j_gene: TRBJ2-3; abundance: .; d_gene: TRBD2
CDR3aa: CASSVQRGEVETQYF; CDR3nt: TGTGCCAGCAGCGTTCAGCGGGGGGAAGTAGAGACCCAGTACTTC; v_gene: TRBV9; j_gene: TRBJ2-5; abundance: .; d_gene: TRBD2
CDR3aa: CAWKQGPREKLFF; CDR3nt: TGTGCCTGGAAGCAGGGGCCGCGAGAAAAACTGTTTTTT; v_gene: TRBV30; j_gene: TRBJ1-4; abundance: .; d_gene: .
CDR3aa: CASSRGRQDGYTF; CDR3nt: TGTGCCAGCAGCAGGGGCAGGCAAGATGGCTACACCTTC; v_gene: TRBV6-2/TRBV6-3; j_gene: TRBJ1-2; abundance: .; d_gene: .
CDR3aa: CASSSGLAGGGSTDTQYF; CDR3nt: TGTGCCAGCAGCTCGGGACTAGCGGGGGGAGGTAGCACAGATACGCAGTATTTT; v_gene: TRBV5-8; j_gene: TRBJ2-3; abundance: .; d_gene: TRBD2
CDR3aa: CASQRDSGNTIYF; CDR3nt: TGTGCCAGCCAGAGGGACTCTGGAAACACCATATATTTT; v_gene: TRBV6-6; j_gene: TRBJ1-3; abundance: once; d_gene: .
CDR3aa: CSAYLNGEAFF; CDR3nt: TGCAGTGCTTACCTCAACGGTGAAGCTTTCTTT; v_gene: TRBV20-1; j_gene: TRBJ1-1; abundance: once; d_gene: .
CDR3aa: CASSPDIPTQYF; CDR3nt: TGTGCCAGCAGCCCGGACATCCCGACGCAGTATTTT; v_gene: TRBV7-2; j_gene: TRBJ2-3; abundance: .; d_gene: .
CDR3aa: CASSQDQAGGNGYTF; CDR3nt: TGCGCCAGCAGCCAAGATCAGGCGGGAGGGAATGGCTACACCTTC; v_gene: TRBV4-3; j_gene: TRBJ1-2; abundance: many; d_gene: .
CDR3aa: CASSIGDFTDTQYF; CDR3nt: TGTGCCAGTAGTATTGGGGACTTCACAGATACGCAGTATTTT; v_gene: TRBV19; j_gene: TRBJ2-3; abundance: .; d_gene: .
CDR3aa: CASSLIPYRADYYNSPLHF; CDR3nt: TGTGCCAGCAGCTTAATTCCGTACCGGGCCGACTATTATAATTCACCCCTCCACTTT; v_gene: TRBV11-3; j_gene: TRBJ1-6; abundance: .; d_gene: .
CDR3aa: CASSPGTLAVETQYF; CDR3nt: TGTGCCAGCTCCCCTGGGACACTAGCGGTCGAGACCCAGTACTTC; v_gene: TRBV18; j_gene: TRBJ2-5; abundance: .; d_gene: TRBD2
CDR3aa: CASSESPNKRDRGENGYTF; CDR3nt: TGCGCCAGCAGTGAGTCGCCTAATAAACGGGACAGGGGAGAGAACGGCTACACCTTC; v_gene: TRBV10-1; j_gene: TRBJ1-2; abundance: .; d_gene: TRBD1
CDR3aa: CASSRLEGRTSSGANVLTF; CDR3nt: TGTGCCAGCAGCCGCCTTGAGGGCCGCACGAGCTCTGGGGCCAACGTCCTGACTTTC; v_gene: TRBV13; j_gene: TRBJ2-6; abundance: .; d_gene: .
CDR3aa: CASSEARRAPLHF; CDR3nt: TGTGCCAGCAGTGAAGCACGGAGGGCACCCCTCCACTTT; v_gene: TRBV6-1; j_gene: TRBJ1-6; abundance: .; d_gene: .
CDR3aa: CASSLEQGLGEQYF; CDR3nt: TGCGCCAGCAGCTTGGAGCAGGGACTGGGGGAGCAGTACTTC; v_gene: TRBV5-1; j_gene: TRBJ2-7; abundance: .; d_gene: .
CDR3aa: CASSRTGAYEQYF; CDR3nt: TGTGCCAGCAGCAGGACAGGCGCCTACGAGCAGTACTTC; v_gene: TRBV12-3/TRBV12-4; j_gene: TRBJ2-7; abundance: .; d_gene: TRBD1
CDR3aa: CASSLGQGYGYTF; CDR3nt: TGTGCCAGCAGCCTTGGACAGGGGTATGGCTACACCTTC; v_gene: TRBV7-2; j_gene: TRBJ1-2; abundance: .; d_gene: TRBD1
CDR3aa: CASSLDRGGNQPQHF; CDR3nt: TGTGCCAGCAGTTTAGACAGGGGTGGCAATCAGCCCCAGCATTTT; v_gene: TRBV28; j_gene: TRBJ1-5; abundance: .; d_gene: TRBD1
CDR3aa: CASSLPGQGVRNGYTF; CDR3nt: TGTGCCAGCAGCTTACCGGGACAGGGAGTGCGGAATGGCTACACCTTC; v_gene: TRBV7-2; j_gene: TRBJ1-2; abundance: .; d_gene: TRBD1
CDR3aa: CASSQVFRADTQYF; CDR3nt: TGTGCCAGCAGCCAAGTTTTCCGAGCAGATACGCAGTATTTT; v_gene: TRBV3-1/TRBV3-2; j_gene: TRBJ2-3; abundance: once; d_gene: .
CDR3aa: CASSGQYNQPQHF; CDR3nt: TGTGCCAGCAGCGGACAGTACAATCAGCCCCAGCATTTT; v_gene: TRBV2; j_gene: TRBJ1-5; abundance: few; d_gene: .
CDR3aa: CASSTRQVLSNEQFF; CDR3nt: TGTGCCAGCAGCACCAGACAGGTATTAAGCAATGAGCAGTTCTTC; v_gene: TRBV6-5; j_gene: TRBJ2-1; abundance: .; d_gene: .
CDR3aa: CASSRDIGNTIYF; CDR3nt: TGTGCCAGCAGTCGGGACATCGGAAACACCATATATTTT; v_gene: TRBV12-3/TRBV12-4; j_gene: TRBJ1-3; abundance: .; d_gene: .
CDR3aa: CASSSSRDKPREQYF; CDR3nt: TGTGCCAGCAGCTCCTCAAGGGACAAGCCGCGCGAGCAGTACTTC; v_gene: TRBV7-2; j_gene: TRBJ2-7; abundance: .; d_gene: .
CDR3aa: CASSYSWQGWNEKLFF; CDR3nt: TGTGCCAGCAGTTACTCATGGCAGGGGTGGAATGAAAAACTGTTTTTT; v_gene: TRBV6-7; j_gene: TRBJ1-4; abundance: .; d_gene: .